The 8 T cell receptor beta chains presented below share a single source sample, sequenced in a study of T cell responses to AZD1222 COVID-19 vaccine. Profiled with immunoSEQ multiplex PCR; TCRdb holds only in-frame clones, not every one. This sample yields 55,000 to 70,000 clones, of which roughly nine tenths are seen a single time; 5.5% to 7% belongs to the top ten. This specimen was peripheral blood, taken 28 days after the second AZD1222 dose. These receptors all come from an adult who received the AZD1222 COVID-19 vaccine.

This clone was recorded once. The rearrangement links TRBV7-9 to TRBJ1-6, with a weak D call TRBD1 (5 bases). Germline loops: CDR1 SEHNR, CDR2 FQNEAQ (reference sequence). V lost 0 bases to trimming and J lost 10 bases, with 10 bases between them. CDR3 size: 14 residues. CDR3 region: CASSLANRQSPLHF. Written as DNA, the CDR3 is TGTGCCAGCAGCTTAGCGAACAGGCAGTCACCCCTCCACTTT.

The V call is TRBV7-2, the J call TRBJ2-7, with 9 bases that match TRBD1. V shed 4 bases, J shed 6 bases, and the junction held 7 bases outside the gene matches. Germline assignment: CDR1 SGHTA and CDR2 FQGNSA. The CDR3 has 14 residues. The CDR3 sequence: CASSSGTGIREQYF. Written as DNA, the CDR3 is TGTGCCAGCAGCTCCGGGACAGGGATCCGCGAGCAGTACTTC.

J is TRBJ2-7 and V is TRBV12-3 or TRBV12-4, with 8 nucleotides matching TRBD2. V gave up 5 bases and J gave up 3 bases; unmatched junction bases: 0. The CDR3 contains 12 residues. The CDR3: CASSSGSYEQYF. The CDR3 bases are TGTGCCAGCAGTAGCGGGAGCTACGAGCAGTACTTC.

The rearrangement joins TRBV7-2 to TRBJ1-1; no definite D call. The germline CDR1 and CDR2 sequences are SGHTA and FQGNSA. There are 13 residues in the CDR3. V was pared by 0 bases and J by 6 bases, with 8 bases between. In DNA, the CDR3 is TGTGCCAGCAGCTTAGCTCCGTGGGCTGAAGCTTTCTTT. Translation gives CASSLAPWAEAFF.

This clone showed up just a few times. The chain employs TRBV5-4 and TRBJ1-1, with TRBD1 matching 8 bases. Trimming took 2 bases from V and 0 from J; bases not matched to a gene: 3. Germline V gene lookup returns CDR1 SGHNT and CDR2 YYREEE (reference sequence). The CDR3 sequence is 15 residues long. CDR3 in amino acids: CASSLGQGLNTEAFF. The CDR3 DNA follows: TGTGCCAGCAGCTTAGGACAGGGATTGAACACTGAAGCTTTCTTT.

The chain combines TRBV6-4 with TRBJ2-7, with 8 bases aligning to TRBD1. CDR1 and CDR2 (germline): MRHNA, SNTAGT. CDR3 size: 12 residues. V gave up 6 bases and J gave up 7 bases; unmatched junction bases: 5. DNA of the CDR3: TGTGCCAGCAGAAGGACAGGGAGGGAGCAGTACTTC. Amino acids: CASRRTGREQYF.

The rearrangement joins TRBV9 to TRBJ1-2; D is uncertain. From germline, CDR1 is SGDLS and CDR2 YYNGEE. V lost 0 bases and J lost 6, with 15 bases in between. This CDR3 has 15 amino acids. CDR3 sequence: CASSVVPGGSDGYTF. For the CDR3, the DNA is TGTGCCAGCAGCGTAGTCCCAGGAGGCTCGGATGGCTACACCTTC.

The chain combines TRBV5-6 with TRBJ1-2; D not certain. V was pared by 0 bases and J by 0 bases, with 12 bases between. CDR1 and CDR2 from the germline V gene are SGHDT and YYEEEE. This CDR3 has 16 residues. DNA of the CDR3: TGTGCCAGCAGCTTGGGGGTCGCGGCAGCTAACTATGGCTACACCTTC. Translating it yields CASSLGVAAANYGYTF. Full variable domain (outside the CDR3, taken from reference TRBV5-6 and TRBJ1-2): DAGVTQSPTHLIKTRGQQVTLRCSPKSGHDTVSWYQQALGQGPQFIFQYYEEEERQRGNFPDRFSGHQFPNYSSELNVNALLLGDSALYLCASSLGVAAANYGYTFGSGTRLTVV.